This T cell receptor (beta chain) was captured in a study of CD8+ T cells in alopecia areata. Study conclusions and caveats: Higher clonality was seen in lesional scalp than in normal scalp, especially in alopecia totalis/universalis. Shared TCR sequences were less clear between patients than in mice, possibly partly from HLA diversity.

RNA was isolated and reverse transcribed to cDNA, the sequencing template. Libraries were prepared by immunoSEQ multiplex PCR; TCRdb keeps only in-frame clonotypes and omits some of them. Found here are some 170,000 clones, more than 60% of them singletons; the top ten hold 1.5% to 2%. Individuals with alopecia areata gave both lesional scalp punch biopsies and peripheral blood for collection. Cell sorting was applied to PBMCs, and CD4+ and CD8+ T cells were collected. This clone occurred a few times. Its specificity is unknown. Germline loops: CDR1 SEHNR, CDR2 FQNEAQ (reference sequence). The CDR3 contains 14 residues. V lost 5 bases, J lost 2 bases, and 13 bases lay in between.

The genes are TRBV7-9 and TRBJ2-7; D perhaps matches TRBD2 (5 bases). Sequenced here: CD4+ T cells sorted from blood, sampled at week 0. The TCR was taken from a human donor with alopecia areata. CDR3 in amino acids: CASSPTGIPYEQYF. CDR3 in DNA: TGTGCCAGCAGCCCGACGGGAATCCCCTACGAGCAGTACTTC.